Included here is one TCR beta chain sequence, with context. Its antigen is unidentified. The data are from a study of OX40 agonist ivuxolimab in advanced cancers. Overall study: A partial response was reached by three patients: one with hepatocellular carcinoma and two with cutaneous melanoma. Study observations and caveats: Some nonresponders also had low normalized T-cell clonal expansion.

Some clones are missing from TCRdb's copy, which holds only in-frame ones; the method was immunoSEQ multiplex PCR. The sample lists around 34,000 clones, 70% to 85% seen once, with about a quarter in the top ten. Cycle 7 day 1, cycle 4 day 1, and baseline were the timepoints at which blood was sampled. Material: CD4+ or CD8+ T cells sorted from blood, obtained in a trial of the OX40 agonist ivuxolimab. This clonotype was sampled from an adult with an advanced solid tumor such as melanoma, head and neck, liver or kidney cancer.

This chain's CDR3 is CASSDSEGGPVNEQFF. Here the CDR3 DNA reads TGTGCCAGCAGTGACTCGGAGGGGGGGCCGGTCAATGAGCAGTTCTTC. The chain couples TRBV6-4 to TRBJ2-1; perhaps TRBD2 as D (7 bases). The germline V gene has CDR1 MRHNA and CDR2 SNTAGT. The CDR3 is made up of 16 amino acids. V gave up 0 bases and J gave up 6 bases, with 15 bases separating them.